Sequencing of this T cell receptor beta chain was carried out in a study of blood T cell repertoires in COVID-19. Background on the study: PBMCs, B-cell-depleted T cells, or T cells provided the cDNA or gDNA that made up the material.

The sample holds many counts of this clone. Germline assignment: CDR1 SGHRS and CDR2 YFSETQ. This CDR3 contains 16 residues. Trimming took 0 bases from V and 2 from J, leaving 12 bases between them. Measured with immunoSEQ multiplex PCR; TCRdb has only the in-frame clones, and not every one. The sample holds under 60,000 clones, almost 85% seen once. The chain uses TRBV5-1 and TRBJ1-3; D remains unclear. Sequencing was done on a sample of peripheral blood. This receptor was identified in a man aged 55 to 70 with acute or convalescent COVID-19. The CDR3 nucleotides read TGCGCCAGCAGCTTGGGGGCAGGCATCACTGGAAACACCATATATTTT. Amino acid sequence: CASSLGAGITGNTIYF. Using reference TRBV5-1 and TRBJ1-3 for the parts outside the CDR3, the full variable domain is KAGVTQTPRYLIKTRGQQVTLSCSPISGHRSVSWYQQTPGQGLQFLFEYFSETQRNKGNFPGRFSGRQFSNSRSEMNVSTLELGDSALYLCASSLGAGITGNTIYFGEGSWLTVV.